This entry lists 32 T cell receptor beta chains sequenced from one sample in a study of cytomegalovirus exposure and HLA in healthy donors. Use of 60 Vbeta and 13 Jbeta primers characterized the PCR. Produced via immunoSEQ multiplex PCR; TCRdb's table is partial and in-frame only. The repertoire table contains about 170,000 clones. The material sequenced was PBMCs. The receptors stem from a woman aged 55-69 years in good health and CMV-seronegative.

V is TRBV2 and J is TRBJ2-7; D possibly corresponds to TRBD2 (6 bases). The CDR3 covers 14 residues. Trimming shortened V by 5 bases and J by 0 bases, and 11 bases separated the two germline ends. In germline, CDR1 is SNHLY, CDR2 FYNNEI. The CDR3 spells CASSNRDFSYEQYF. CDR3 bases: TGTGCCAGCAGTAATCGGGACTTCTCCTACGAGCAGTACTTC.

V and J are TRBV19 and TRBJ1-1; TRBD1 might be the D (6 bases). This CDR3 has 15 residues. V lost 7 bases and J 2 bases, leaving 17 bases between the germline ends. CDR1 is LNHDA and CDR2 is SQIVND in the germline V gene (reference sequence). CDR3 DNA: TGTGCCAGTACCCTCAACCTAGGGGGTAACACTGAAGCTTTCTTT. This codes for CASTLNLGGNTEAFF. The full variable domain, its missing parts supplied by reference TRBV19 and TRBJ1-1, is DGGITQSPKYLFRKEGQNVTLSCEQNLNHDAMYWYRQDPGQGLRLIYYSQIVNDFQKGDIAEGYSVSREKKESFPLTVTSAQKNPTAFYLCASTLNLGGNTEAFFGQGTRLTVV.

The V gene is TRBV7-9, the J gene TRBJ2-2; 11 nucleotides match TRBD1. The CDR3 covers 16 residues. V was pared by 5 bases and J by 4 bases, with 6 bases of the junction left unmatched. Germline values: CDR1 SEHNR, CDR2 FQNEAQ (reference sequence). CDR3 bases: TGTGCCAGCAGCGTATGGACAGGGGGCGGCACCGGGGAGCTGTTTTTT. Translation gives CASSVWTGGGTGELFF.

The genes are TRBV7-3 and TRBJ2-1, with unresolved D. The CDR3 is 11 amino acids. The V gene's germline CDR1 is SGHTA and CDR2 FQGTGA. V lost 4 bases, J lost 10 bases, and 8 bases lay in between. The CDR3 nucleotides are TGTGCCAGCAGCTACGGTTGGGAGCAGTTCTTC. It specifies CASSYGWEQFF.

This chain uses TRBV9 with TRBJ1-3; D gene unclear. This CDR3 spans 15 amino acids. Germline V gives CDR1 SGDLS, CDR2 YYNGEE. With 0 bases removed from V and 0 bases from J, the gap between germline ends came to 7 bases. The CDR3 loop reads CASSVGSVSGNTIYF. CDR3 DNA: TGTGCCAGCAGCGTAGGGTCAGTCTCTGGAAACACCATATATTTT.

The J gene is TRBJ1-6, the V gene TRBV9; no clear D gene. Trimming left V 4 bases short and J 0 bases short, with 14 bases between. Germline-derived CDR1 and CDR2 are SGDLS and YYNGEE. This CDR3 contains 17 residues. DNA for the CDR3: TGTGCCAGCAGCCCCAGAGGGCGACACTCCTATAATTCACCCCTCCACTTT. This translates into CASSPRGRHSYNSPLHF.

The genes are TRBV21-1 and TRBJ2-7; the DNA was not compared with TRBD2, the D call given in the table. TRBV21-1 has pseudogene status. The CDR3 length is 17 residues. The CDR3 DNA sequence: TGTGCCAGCAGCAGGGGACTAGCGGGGGGGTGTTTCGGCGAGCAGTACTTC. Protein sequence: CASSRGLAGGCFGEQYF.

This chain uses TRBV2 with TRBJ2-5, with 8 bases identical to TRBD2. CDR3 length: 13 residues. Germline V gene sequence: CDR1 SNHLY, CDR2 FYNNEI. The V gene end was trimmed by 8 bases and the J gene end by 4 bases; junction bases not matched to a gene: 6. Here the CDR3 DNA reads TGTGCCAGCGGCGCGGGACTAGGAGAGACCCAGTACTTC. As protein: CASGAGLGETQYF.

The rearrangement uses TRBV29-1 and TRBJ2-7; TRBD1 matches at 9 bases. The CDR3 totals 15 residues. Germline CDR1 is SQVTM and CDR2 is ANQGSEA. The V segment lost 5 bases and the J segment 1 base; nucleotides outside the gene matches: 9. The DNA for the CDR3 is TGCAGCGTTAAGCCCGGGACAGGGCCATCCTACGAGCAGTACTTC. This gives the protein CSVKPGTGPSYEQYF.

This chain uses TRBV18 with TRBJ1-1; D not resolved. In germline, CDR1 is KGHSH, CDR2 LQKENI. The CDR3 has 13 amino acids. V lost 2 bases and J 4 bases, leaving 8 bases between the germline ends. CDR3 in amino acids: CASSPLAGTEAFF. In DNA, the CDR3 is TGTGCCAGCTCACCATTGGCGGGCACTGAAGCTTTCTTT. The full variable domain, in which reference TRBV18 and TRBJ1-1 provide the parts outside the CDR3, is NAGVMQNPRHLVRRRGQEARLRCSPMKGHSHVYWYRQLPEEGLKFMVYLQKENIIDESGMPKERFSAEFPKEGPSILRIQQVVRGDSAAYFCASSPLAGTEAFFGQGTRLTVV.

V is TRBV29-1 and J is TRBJ1-4, with D perhaps matching TRBD1 (6 bases). The CDR3 extends over 12 amino acids. V gave up 4 bases and J gave up 5 bases, with 8 bases separating them. The germline gives CDR1 SQVTM, CDR2 ANQGSEA. The DNA of the CDR3 is TGCAGCGTTGTGGGGGCGAATGAAAAACTGTTTTTT. Its protein is CSVVGANEKLFF.

The rearrangement joins TRBV9 to TRBJ2-7, with TRBD2 matching 10 bases. Germline V gene lookup returns CDR1 SGDLS and CDR2 YYNGEE. The CDR3 spans 15 residues. Trimming at V came to 0 bases and at J to 3 bases, leaving 3 bases not matched to a gene. The CDR3 sequence: CASSVASSGSYEQYF. CDR3 DNA: TGTGCCAGCAGCGTAGCATCTAGCGGGAGCTACGAGCAGTACTTC.

CDR3 sequence: CASSVRVGVSEAFF. The CDR3 DNA reads TGTGCCAGCAGCGTGCGGGTTGGGGTTTCTGAAGCTTTCTTT. The V and J genes are TRBV7-2 and TRBJ1-1; no firm D call. The CDR3 totals 14 residues. The V end lost 5 bases, the J end lost 6 bases, and 16 bases lay between the germline ends. Germline CDR1 reads SGHTA; CDR2 reads FQGNSA. Full variable domain (outside the CDR3, taken from reference TRBV7-2 and TRBJ1-1): GAGVSQSPSNKVTEKGKDVELRCDPISGHTALYWYRQSLGQGLEFLIYFQGNSAPDKSGLPSDRFSAERTGGSVSTLTIQRTQQEDSAVYLCASSVRVGVSEAFFGQGTRLTVV.

V is TRBV6-6 and J is TRBJ2-2, with a possible D match to TRBD2 (5 bases). Germline values: CDR1 MNHNY, CDR2 SVGAGI (reference sequence). This CDR3 region has 15 residues. Trimming stripped 4 bases from V and 4 bases from J, with 13 bases between. The DNA of the CDR3 is TGTGCCAGCAGTTCATCCACGAGGGCCACCGGGGAGCTGTTTTTT. Translating it yields CASSSSTRATGELFF.

J is TRBJ2-2 and V is TRBV4-2, with D possibly being TRBD2 (6 bases). Germline V gene data show CDR1 as LGHNA and CDR2 as YNFKEQ. The CDR3 length is 16 residues. V shed 2 bases and J shed 4 bases, with 14 bases lying between them. CDR3 bases: TGTGCCAGCAGCCAAACGGGAGTTCGCGTCACCGGGGAGCTGTTTTTT. Its protein product is CASSQTGVRVTGELFF.

The V gene is TRBV5-1, the J gene TRBJ2-7, with TRBD2 matching 10 bases. V was pared by 4 bases and J by 3 bases, with 16 bases of the junction left unmatched. The CDR3 sequence is 18 residues long. Per germline, CDR1 SGHRS and CDR2 YFSETQ. In nucleotides, the CDR3 is TGCGCCAGCAGCATTGGGAGGGGCGACGGACTAGCGGACTACGAGCAGTACTTC. Translating gives CASSIGRGDGLADYEQYF. Full variable domain (missing parts from reference TRBV5-1 and TRBJ2-7): KAGVTQTPRYLIKTRGQQVTLSCSPISGHRSVSWYQQTPGQGLQFLFEYFSETQRNKGNFPGRFSGRQFSNSRSEMNVSTLELGDSALYLCASSIGRGDGLADYEQYFGPGTRLTVT.

In the case of this clone: A read error may produce the germline difference seen at one junction end. V gene TRBV6-5 combines with J gene TRBJ1-2; D is perhaps TRBD1 (6 bases). Per germline, CDR1 MNHEY and CDR2 SVGAGI. This CDR3 is built from 14 residues. The CDR3 region has the DNA TGTGCCAGCAGCTACTATCGGGACATCGATGGCTACACCTTC. Translation gives CASSYYRDIDGYTF.

J is TRBJ1-2 and V is TRBV19; maybe TRBD1 (5 bases). Trimming took 2 bases from V and 3 from J, leaving 10 bases between them. This CDR3 has 14 residues. Germline V CDR1 and CDR2: LNHDA, SQIVND (reference sequence). CDR3 DNA: TGTGCCAGTAGTATACAGGGAGGCTACTATGGCTACACCTTC. Protein: CASSIQGGYYGYTF.

This chain links TRBV6-1 with TRBJ2-7, with a possible D match to TRBD2 (7 bases). Germline V gives CDR1 MNHNS, CDR2 SASEGT. V gave up 1 base and J gave up 2 bases, with 12 bases separating them. The CDR3 is 15 residues long. In nucleotides, the CDR3 is TGTGCCAGCAGTGAAGGGTGGGGGGGCGCCTACGAGCAGTACTTC. Translating gives CASSEGWGGAYEQYF.

In DNA form, the CDR3 reads TGCAGCGTTATGGCTAGCGGGACGGCCGGGGAGCTGTTTTTT. Translating gives CSVMASGTAGELFF. This rearrangement joins TRBV29-1 to TRBJ2-2; 9 bases line up with TRBD2. Germline V gene data show CDR1 as SQVTM and CDR2 as ANQGSEA. V was clipped by 5 bases and J by 6 bases; unmatched bases: 7. The CDR3 totals 14 residues.

The chain carries TRBV10-3 and TRBJ2-7, with 11 bases identical to TRBD2. This CDR3 contains 18 residues. The germline V gene encodes CDR1 ENHRY and CDR2 SYGVKD. After removal of 2 bases from V and 0 bases from J, the junction contained 9 bases not matched to a gene. The CDR3 nucleotides read TGTGCCATCAGTGAGCGCCCGAAGACTAGCGGGATCTCCTACGAGCAGTACTTC. Its protein product is CAISERPKTSGISYEQYF.

The J gene is TRBJ2-7, the V gene TRBV2; TRBD1 matches at 10 bases. CDR3 length: 14 residues. The V gene end was trimmed by 6 bases and the J gene end by 0 bases; junction bases not matched to a gene: 2. The germline gives CDR1 SNHLY, CDR2 FYNNEI. CDR3 loop: CASRRTGGSYEQYF. The CDR3 coding sequence is TGTGCCAGCAGGCGGACAGGGGGCTCCTACGAGCAGTACTTC.

The CDR3 loop is CSVAGGQSFYTEAFF. Here the CDR3 DNA reads TGCAGCGTTGCTGGGGGACAGAGCTTTTACACTGAAGCTTTCTTT. This rearrangement joins TRBV29-1 to TRBJ1-1; 7 positions match TRBD1. V gave up 4 bases and J gave up 3 bases; unmatched junction bases: 11. The germline gives CDR1 SQVTM, CDR2 ANQGSEA. The CDR3 length is 15 residues.

The V gene is TRBV7-3, the J gene TRBJ2-3, with TRBD1 matching 10 bases. V gave up 2 bases and J gave up 0 bases; unmatched junction bases: 2. CDR1 is SGHTA and CDR2 is FQGTGA in the germline V gene. The CDR3 is 16 amino acids. The chain's CDR3 is CASSLGGQGSTDTQYF. The CDR3 nucleotides are TGTGCCAGCAGCTTAGGGGGACAGGGGAGCACAGATACGCAGTATTTT.

This chain joins TRBV7-2 and TRBJ2-2; D remains unclear. Germline V gene lookup returns CDR1 SGHTA and CDR2 FQGNSA. V was shortened by 5 bases and J by 1 base, with 11 bases between the two germline ends. CDR3 length equals 15 residues. DNA of the CDR3: TGTGCCAGCAGCCAAGAGAGCCTGAACACCGGGGAGCTGTTTTTT. Translating gives CASSQESLNTGELFF. Filled out from reference TRBV7-2 and TRBJ2-2, the complete variable domain reads GAGVSQSPSNKVTEKGKDVELRCDPISGHTALYWYRQSLGQGLEFLIYFQGNSAPDKSGLPSDRFSAERTGGSVSTLTIQRTQQEDSAVYLCASSQESLNTGELFFGEGSRLTVL.

V gene TRBV19 combines with J gene TRBJ2-1; D possibly corresponds to TRBD2 (5 bases). CDR3 length: 15 amino acids. The germline V gene has CDR1 LNHDA and CDR2 SQIVND (reference sequence). The V end was cut by 3 bases, the J end by 0 bases, with 9 bases between. In DNA, the CDR3 is TGTGCCAGTAGTATTAGCGATAGCTCCTACAATGAGCAGTTCTTC. This gives the protein CASSISDSSYNEQFF.

The J gene is TRBJ2-2, the V gene TRBV7-3; a possible D gene is TRBD2 (5 bases). The germline V gene has CDR1 SGHTA and CDR2 FQGTGA. The CDR3 loop spans 17 amino acids. V was cut by 1 base and J by 6 bases, with 18 bases left in between. The CDR3 DNA follows: TGTGCCAGCAGCTTAAATCCGGGCCTCCGGGGAGCCGGGGAGCTGTTTTTT. This gives the protein CASSLNPGLRGAGELFF.

The V call is TRBV7-9, the J call TRBJ2-2; the match to TRBD2 covers 9 bases. The length of the CDR3 is 15 residues. Trimming removed 5 bases from V and 0 bases from J; junction bases left unmatched: 1. Germline CDR1 reads SEHNR; CDR2 reads FQNEAQ (reference sequence). DNA for the CDR3: TGTGCCAGCAGCCCTAGCGGGACGAACACCGGGGAGCTGTTTTTT. It codes for CASSPSGTNTGELFF.

On this clone: A read error is likely, as this CDR3 ends without the conserved phenylalanine or tryptophan. The J gene is TRBJ1-1, the V gene TRBV9, with D maybe TRBD1 (6 bases). The CDR3 has 14 residues. V was shortened by 5 bases and J by 1 base, with 12 bases between the two germline ends. Germline V CDR1 and CDR2: SGDLS, YYNGEE. CDR3 DNA: TGTGCCAGCAGAAGGGACACATCGAACACTGAAGCTTTCCTT. It codes for CASRRDTSNTEAFL.

The J gene is TRBJ1-1, the V gene TRBV7-9, with TRBD1 matching 9 bases. The CDR3 consists of 15 residues. Looked up from germline, CDR1 is SEHNR and CDR2 is FQNEAQ (reference sequence). With 5 bases clipped from V and 3 bases from J, the junction kept 7 bases outside the gene matches. CDR3 bases: TGTGCCAGCAGCCCCCGGACAGGGGTGTACACTGAAGCTTTCTTT. It specifies CASSPRTGVYTEAFF.

The chain combines TRBV6-5 with TRBJ1-1; 9 bases are shared with TRBD1. CDR1 is MNHEY, CDR2 SVGAGI, per germline. This CDR3 contains 14 residues. The J segment lost 8 bases and the V segment lost 7 bases, leaving 11 bases of the junction unmatched. The CDR3 reads CASIRQGDSTEAFF. The CDR3 DNA is TGTGCCAGCATTCGACAGGGGGACTCTACCGAAGCTTTCTTT.

This chain joins TRBV6-5 and TRBJ1-6, with TRBD1 as a possible D gene (6 bases). Germline CDR1 MNHEY, CDR2 SVGAGI. V shed 2 bases and J shed 8 bases, with 13 bases lying between them. This CDR3 is built from 15 residues. CDR3 region: CASSYVARGDSPLHF. For the CDR3, the DNA is TGTGCCAGCAGTTACGTCGCCAGGGGTGATTCACCCCTCCACTTT.